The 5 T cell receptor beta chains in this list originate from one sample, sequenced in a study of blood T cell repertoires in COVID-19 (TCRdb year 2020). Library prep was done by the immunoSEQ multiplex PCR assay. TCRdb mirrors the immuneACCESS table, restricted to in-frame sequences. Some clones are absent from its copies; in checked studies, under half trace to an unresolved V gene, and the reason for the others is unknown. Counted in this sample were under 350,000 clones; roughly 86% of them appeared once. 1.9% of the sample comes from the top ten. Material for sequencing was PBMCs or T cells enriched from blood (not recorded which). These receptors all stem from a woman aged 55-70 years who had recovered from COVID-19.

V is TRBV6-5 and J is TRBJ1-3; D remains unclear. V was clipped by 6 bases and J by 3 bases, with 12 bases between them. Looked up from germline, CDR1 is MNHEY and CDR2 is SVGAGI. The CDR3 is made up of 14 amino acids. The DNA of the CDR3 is TGTGCCAGCAGGGGAGGGCTAGGTGGAAACACCATATATTTT. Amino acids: CASRGGLGGNTIYF.

The CDR3, as DNA: TGTGCCAGCAGCTTGAATCGCGAGTTTTCACCCCTCCACTTT. It yields the protein CASSLNREFSPLHF. The rearrangement uses TRBV7-2 and TRBJ1-6; D is unresolved. V was trimmed by 3 bases and J by 9 bases, leaving 12 bases between them. CDR3 length: 14 residues. Germline CDR1 is SGHTA and CDR2 is FQGNSA.

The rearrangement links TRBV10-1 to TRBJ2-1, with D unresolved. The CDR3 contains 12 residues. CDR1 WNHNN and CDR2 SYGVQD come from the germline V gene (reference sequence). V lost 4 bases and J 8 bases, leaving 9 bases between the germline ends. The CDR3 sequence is CASSGNQDEQFF. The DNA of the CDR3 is TGCGCCAGCAGTGGTAACCAGGATGAGCAGTTCTTC.

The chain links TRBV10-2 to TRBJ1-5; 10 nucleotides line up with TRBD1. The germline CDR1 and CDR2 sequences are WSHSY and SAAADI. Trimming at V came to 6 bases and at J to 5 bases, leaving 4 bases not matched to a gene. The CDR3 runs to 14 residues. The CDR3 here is CASSKTGGDQPQHF. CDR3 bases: TGCGCCAGCAGCAAGACAGGGGGCGATCAGCCCCAGCATTTT.

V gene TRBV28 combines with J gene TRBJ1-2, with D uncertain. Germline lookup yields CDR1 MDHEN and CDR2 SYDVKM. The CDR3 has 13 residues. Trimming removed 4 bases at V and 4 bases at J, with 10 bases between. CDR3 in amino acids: CASSWTRGYGYTF. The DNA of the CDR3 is TGTGCCAGCAGTTGGACTCGGGGCTATGGCTACACCTTC.